These 20 T cell receptor beta chains originate from one sample sequenced in a study of blood T cell repertoires in COVID-19. The assay was immunoSEQ multiplex PCR, and TCRdb's table has in-frame clones only and misses some. The repertoire holds some 240,000 clones, with approximately 80% as singletons. The material sequenced was peripheral blood. The receptors derive from a woman aged 40 to 50 who had recovered from COVID-19.

This clone came up a few times. The chain joins TRBV7-9 to TRBJ1-1; unclear D gene. V was pared by 5 bases and J by 6 bases, with 10 bases between. Germline values: CDR1 SEHNR, CDR2 FQNEAQ (reference sequence). The CDR3 contains 12 residues. The CDR3 DNA is TGTGCCAGCAGCCCAGGCACGCCTGAAGCTTTCTTT. Amino acid sequence: CASSPGTPEAFF.

The chain couples TRBV25-1 to TRBJ2-2, with TRBD1 as a possible D gene (5 bases). Germline assignment: CDR1 MGHDK and CDR2 SYGVNS. The V gene lost 2 bases and the J gene lost 6 bases, with 7 bases spanning the gap. The CDR3 length is 13 residues. CDR3 sequence reads: CASSEQGSGELFF. The DNA for the CDR3 is TGTGCCAGCAGTGAACAGGGTTCCGGGGAGCTGTTTTTT.

The chain recombines TRBV7-9 with TRBJ2-7; 10 bases are a match to TRBD1. The ends lost 5 bases at V and 2 bases at J; junction bases unmatched: 6. The CDR3 consists of 15 residues. Germline assignment: CDR1 SEHNR and CDR2 FQNEAQ (reference sequence). The CDR3 coding sequence is TGTGCCAGCAGCACGGGGACAGGGGTCCCCTACGAGCAGTACTTC. Translating gives CASSTGTGVPYEQYF.

This clone has more than one count but fewer than ten. The chain carries TRBV5-1 and TRBJ1-2, with 7 bases matching TRBD1. V was clipped by 4 bases and J by 2 bases; unmatched bases: 14. Germline CDR1 SGHRS, CDR2 YFSETQ. The CDR3 runs 17 residues. CDR3 nucleotides: TGCGCCAGCAGCCTTACGACCACCAAGACAGGGAACTATGGCTACACCTTC. Amino acid sequence: CASSLTTTKTGNYGYTF. Variable domain in full (rest from reference TRBV5-1 and TRBJ1-2): KAGVTQTPRYLIKTRGQQVTLSCSPISGHRSVSWYQQTPGQGLQFLFEYFSETQRNKGNFPGRFSGRQFSNSRSEMNVSTLELGDSALYLCASSLTTTKTGNYGYTFGSGTRLTVV.

The J gene is TRBJ1-1, the V gene TRBV14; the D gene is possibly TRBD1 (5 bases). Germline V gives CDR1 SGHDN, CDR2 FVKESK. V was cut by 2 bases and J by 5 bases, with 12 bases left in between. This CDR3 contains 14 residues. CDR3 residues: CASSQLGGGTEAFF. CDR3 DNA sequence: TGTGCCAGCAGCCAACTCGGGGGAGGTACTGAAGCTTTCTTT. Supplemented by reference TRBV14 and TRBJ1-1, the full variable domain reads EAGVTQFPSHSVIEKGQTVTLRCDPISGHDNLYWYRRVMGKEIKFLLHFVKESKQDESGMPNNRFLAERTGGTYSTLKVQPAELEDSGVYFCASSQLGGGTEAFFGQGTRLTVV.

The gene calls are TRBV6-2 or TRBV6-3 and TRBJ1-5; 10 bases are a match to TRBD1. The V gene end was trimmed by 6 bases and the J gene end by 6 bases; junction bases not matched to a gene: 5. The CDR3 runs 14 residues. Germline V gene data show CDR1 as MNHEY and CDR2 as SVGEGT. In nucleotides, the CDR3 is TGTGCCAGCAGCCGGACAGGGGGAGTTCAGCCCCAGCATTTT. Amino acid sequence: CASSRTGGVQPQHF.

The chain couples TRBV9 to TRBJ2-2; D perhaps matches TRBD1 (6 bases). Germline CDR1 is SGDLS and CDR2 is YYNGEE. The CDR3 totals 18 residues. V was pared by 3 bases and J by 0 bases, with 18 bases between. In DNA form, the CDR3 reads TGTGCCAGCAGCGGCAGGGGTAGTCTGCACGCGAACACCGGGGAGCTGTTTTTT. This codes for CASSGRGSLHANTGELFF.

The chain employs TRBV7-3 and TRBJ2-3; no firm D call. The CDR3 is 16 residues long. Germline V CDR1 and CDR2: SGHTA, FQGTGA. V was cut by 5 bases and J by 6 bases, with 21 bases left in between. CDR3 bases: TGTGCCAGCAGCCCCAAGGCCCGCGGTGGGTCGGATACGCAGTATTTT. Translating gives CASSPKARGGSDTQYF. Full variable domain (remainder filled in from reference TRBV7-3 and TRBJ2-3): GAGVSQTPSNKVTEKGKYVELRCDPISGHTALYWYRQSLGQGPEFLIYFQGTGAADDSGLPNDRFFAVRPEGSVSTLKIQRTERGDSAVYLCASSPKARGGSDTQYFGPGTRLTVL.

This clone was recorded a few times. This chain joins TRBV9 and TRBJ1-3; no clear D gene. V was clipped by 0 bases and J by 4 bases, with 11 bases between them. Germline CDR1 SGDLS, CDR2 YYNGEE. The CDR3 length is 15 residues. The CDR3: CASSVALGRGNTIYF. CDR3 DNA: TGTGCCAGCAGCGTAGCGCTAGGGAGAGGAAACACCATATATTTT. Based on the CDR3 plus reference TRBV9 and TRBJ1-3, the full variable domain is DSGVTQTPKHLITATGQRVTLRCSPRSGDLSVYWYQQSLDQGLQFLIQYYNGEERAKGNILERFSAQQFPDLHSELNLSSLELGDSALYFCASSVALGRGNTIYFGEGSWLTVV.

For the CDR3, the DNA is TGTGCCTGGATGGAAGGCGGATTTGGGGAAAAACTGTTTTTT. Its translation is CAWMEGGFGEKLFF. The chain links TRBV30 to TRBJ1-4; D call uncertain. The CDR3 is 14 residues long. Germline assignment: CDR1 GTSNPN and CDR2 SVGIG (reference sequence). The V end was cut by 4 bases, the J end by 8 bases, with 17 bases between.

V gene TRBV5-1 combines with J gene TRBJ2-7; TRBD1 might be the D (6 bases). The germline CDR1 and CDR2 sequences are SGHRS and YFSETQ. Trimming pared 6 bases from V and 5 bases from J, leaving 24 bases between. This CDR3 is 16 amino acids long. The CDR3 coding sequence is TGCGCCAGCACTCCAGGGTCGGCAGGGGCGTGGGACGAGCAGTACTTC. This codes for CASTPGSAGAWDEQYF.

This rearrangement joins TRBV10-3 to TRBJ1-2; 7 nucleotides line up with TRBD1. Germline loops: CDR1 ENHRY, CDR2 SYGVKD. Trimming at V came to 1 base and at J to 8 bases, leaving 4 bases not matched to a gene. The CDR3 sequence is 13 residues long. CDR3 coding DNA: TGTGCCATCAGTGAGTACCAGGGGGAAGGCTACACCTTC. Encoded protein: CAISEYQGEGYTF.

CDR3 loop: CASSEIGGVSTDTQYF. CDR3 in DNA: TGTGCCAGCAGTGAAATTGGGGGGGTAAGCACAGATACGCAGTATTTT. The chain is built from TRBV6-1 and TRBJ2-3; 7 bases are a match to TRBD2. Losses at the gene ends were 2 bases for V and 0 bases for J; bases not matched to a gene: 5. The V gene's germline CDR1 is MNHNS and CDR2 SASEGT. CDR3 length equals 16 residues.

The chain employs TRBV11-2 and TRBJ1-1; TRBD1 is a possible D gene (5 bases). This CDR3 has 13 amino acids. Germline lookup yields CDR1 SGHAT and CDR2 FQNNGV. Trimming left V 0 bases short and J 6 bases short, with 8 bases between. CDR3 protein: CASSLDWGAEAFF. For the CDR3, the DNA is TGTGCCAGCAGCTTAGATTGGGGGGCTGAAGCTTTCTTT.

The V and J genes are TRBV3-1 (or the pseudogene TRBV3-2) and TRBJ1-1, with a weak D call TRBD1 (5 bases). Germline lookup yields CDR1 LGHDT and CDR2 YNNKEL (reference sequence). V lost 4 bases and J 3 bases, leaving 12 bases between the germline ends. This CDR3 region has 14 residues. The CDR3, as DNA: TGTGCCAGCAGCCCACGCCGACAGTACACTGAAGCTTTCTTT. Residues: CASSPRRQYTEAFF.

In nucleotides, the CDR3 is TGTGCCAGCAGCTTAGACAGGGGAATTAATCAGCCCCAGCATTTT. Translated: CASSLDRGINQPQHF. V usage is TRBV7-2 and J usage is TRBJ1-5, with TRBD1 identical over 7 bases. The CDR3 is 15 residues long. Germline lookup yields CDR1 SGHTA and CDR2 FQGNSA. Unmatched junction bases numbered 4, after V lost 1 base and J lost 4 bases.

The V call is TRBV6-5, the J call TRBJ2-7; TRBD1 agrees at 8 bases. The CDR3 is 15 residues long. V trimming: 6 bases; J trimming: 2 bases; junction bases outside the gene matches: 9. From germline, CDR1 is MNHEY and CDR2 SVGAGI. CDR3 coding DNA: TGTGCCAGCAGAAAGGGACAGGATCGAACCTACGAGCAGTACTTC. Amino acid sequence: CASRKGQDRTYEQYF.

The V gene is TRBV4-3, the J gene TRBJ2-7, with 10 bases fitting TRBD2. This CDR3 spans 16 amino acids. CDR1 is LGHNA, CDR2 YSLEER, per germline. V was pared by 0 bases and J by 4 bases, with 6 bases of the junction left unmatched. CDR3 coding DNA: TGCGCCAGCAGCCAAGATCCGAGCGGGGGGGCGTACGAGCAGTACTTC. It encodes CASSQDPSGGAYEQYF.

V gene TRBV9 combines with J gene TRBJ1-3; maybe TRBD1 (6 bases). V lost 4 bases to trimming and J lost 4 bases, with 12 bases between them. Germline loops: CDR1 SGDLS, CDR2 YYNGEE. This CDR3 has 14 amino acids. CDR3 amino acids: CASSMAGTGNTIYF. In DNA form, the CDR3 reads TGTGCCAGCAGCATGGCCGGGACAGGAAACACCATATATTTT.

The chain employs TRBV4-3 and TRBJ2-7, with TRBD1 matching over 11 bases. The trim removed 3 bases at V and 4 bases at J, leaving 5 bases unmatched. Germline V gene sequence: CDR1 LGHNA, CDR2 YSLEER. The CDR3 runs to 15 residues. This CDR3 reads CASSHRTGGLYEQYF. The CDR3 nucleotides read TGCGCCAGCAGCCATCGGACAGGGGGCTTATACGAGCAGTACTTC.